This T cell receptor beta chain appears in the sequencing data of a study of T cell responses to AZD1222 COVID-19 vaccine. Study-level findings and limits: It should be noted that donors were predominantly white British and more often female, and clonal diversity was possibly underestimated. Vaccination with two AZD1222 doses was followed by a rise in Spike-specific TCR breadth and depth. It was only after the peak T cell response that any repertoires were sampled.

Sequenced by immunoSEQ multiplex PCR; TCRdb stores in-frame clones only, minus some. The table records about 84,000 clones, around 84% of them present only once. J was trimmed by 5 bases and V by 1 base; bases with no gene match: 18. From germline, CDR1 is SGHVS and CDR2 FQNEAQ. The CDR3 consists of 20 residues. Of note for this clone: The antigen is undetermined.

The study pooled second doses at about 4 or about 12 weeks. The sequencing here drew on peripheral blood, taken 28 days after the second AZD1222 dose. The sequence derives from an adult who received the AZD1222 COVID-19 vaccine. The rearrangement uses TRBV7-8 and TRBJ2-7; 12 bases are shared with TRBD2. CDR3 region: CASSLVFGASGRVGGDEQYF. CDR3 DNA: TGTGCCAGCAGCTTAGTCTTCGGGGCTAGCGGGAGGGTCGGCGGCGACGAGCAGTACTTC.